Listed here are 6 T cell receptor beta chains from one sample, sequenced in a study of T cell changes during pregnancy in multiple sclerosis. Some clones are missing from TCRdb's copy, which holds only in-frame ones; the method was immunoSEQ multiplex PCR. Among fewer than 25,000 clones listed, about 89% were seen once. The input for sequencing was CD4+ T cells from peripheral blood mononuclear cells, taken in the third trimester of pregnancy. These TCRs come from a female donor in good health, enrolled as a control in a pregnancy study.

This chain connects TRBV10-3 to TRBJ1-1, with 7 bases fitting TRBD1. The CDR3 has 14 residues. With V trimmed by 2 bases and J by 4 bases, 4 bases remained unmatched. The V gene's germline CDR1 is ENHRY and CDR2 SYGVKD. The CDR3, as DNA: TGTGCCATCAGTGAGCCGGGACAGCCCACTGAAGCTTTCTTT. Translated, it gives CAISEPGQPTEAFF.

This clone occurred once. V usage is TRBV29-1 and J usage is TRBJ2-4, with D unresolved. V was clipped by 1 base and J by 6 bases, with 10 bases between them. Germline loops: CDR1 SQVTM, CDR2 ANQGSEA. This CDR3 is built from 13 residues. The DNA of the CDR3 is TGCAGCGTTGAAGGTGGTCACAGAAACATTCAGTACTTC. The encoded protein is CSVEGGHRNIQYF.

The J gene is TRBJ1-2, the V gene TRBV5-5; 8 nucleotides agree with TRBD1. The CDR3 extends over 14 amino acids. Germline V CDR1 and CDR2: SGHKS, YYEKEE (reference sequence). The J segment lost 8 bases and the V segment lost 4 bases, leaving 10 bases of the junction unmatched. The CDR3 loop is CASSQSRQGFGYTF. DNA for the CDR3: TGTGCCAGCAGCCAATCCCGACAGGGGTTCGGCTACACCTTC.

This rearrangement joins TRBV30 to TRBJ1-5, with a tentative D call TRBD1 (5 bases). The CDR3 loop spans 14 amino acids. Trimming removed 0 bases from V and 4 bases from J, with 10 bases in between. Germline CDR1 is GTSNPN and CDR2 is SVGIG (reference sequence). CDR3 sequence (DNA): TGTGCCTGGAGTGTAGGGGCCGAGAATCAGCCCCAGCATTTT. Translating gives CAWSVGAENQPQHF.

The chain links TRBV29-1 to TRBJ2-3; possibly TRBD2 for D (5 bases). The CDR3 spans 12 residues. V dropped 7 bases and J dropped 8 bases, with 16 bases sitting between them. Germline CDR1 reads SQVTM; CDR2 reads ANQGSEA. CDR3 amino acids: CSGSFRGATQYF. The CDR3, as DNA: TGCAGCGGCTCCTTTCGGGGAGCTACGCAGTATTTT.

This clone was seen only a few times. This rearrangement joins TRBV7-9 to TRBJ1-4; 8 nucleotides match TRBD1. The germline V gene has CDR1 SEHNR and CDR2 FQNEAQ (reference sequence). This CDR3 is built from 15 residues. V lost 5 bases and J lost 7; bases outside the gene matches: 9. The CDR3 coding sequence is TGTGCCAGCAGCAGGGGGGCGGGACAGGTTGAAAAACTGTTTTTT. Translation gives CASSRGAGQVEKLFF.